A single sample gave rise to the 19 T cell receptor beta chains below, sequenced in a study of blood T cells in healthy people across ages. A sample-barcoded 5' primer and a J-beta primer mix were used in a second PCR of roughly 6 to 11 cycles. One entry per CDR3 protein results from TCRdb running MiXCR on the 5' RACE reads. The data show about 1.6 million distinct CDR3 sequences, 34% seen once. Material for sequencing was blood. The receptors shown here come from a woman aged 25 to 39 in good health.

This clonotype was found a few times. The rearrangement joins TRBV7-2 to TRBJ1-5; 7 bases map to TRBD1. This CDR3 comprises 14 residues. CDR1 is SGHTA and CDR2 is FQGNSA in the germline V gene. V gave up 4 bases and J gave up 5 bases; unmatched junction bases: 5. This chain's CDR3 is CASSSGQDYQPQHF. The CDR3 DNA reads TGTGCCAGCAGCTCCGGACAGGATTATCAGCCCCAGCATTTT. Supplemented by reference TRBV7-2 and TRBJ1-5, the full variable domain reads GAGVSQSPSNKVTEKGKDVELRCDPISGHTALYWYRQSLGQGLEFLIYFQGNSAPDKSGLPSDRFSAERTGGSVSTLTIQRTQQEDSAVYLCASSSGQDYQPQHFGDGTRLSIL.

The DNA for the CDR3 is TGTGCCAGCAGTGAGTCGGGACACTTCTACGAGCAGTACTTC. Its protein product is CASSESGHFYEQYF. V usage is TRBV6-6 and J usage is TRBJ2-4; D is possibly TRBD1 (6 bases). The J call is doubtful: the DNA matches TRBJ2-7 better. Germline values: CDR1 MNHNY, CDR2 SVGAGI (reference sequence). The CDR3 is 14 residues long.

Comment on this clonotype: One base away lies a much larger clone, so this may be a sequencing read error. Since the CDR3 does not end with the conserved phenylalanine or tryptophan, this likely comes from a read error. The chain employs TRBV29-1 and TRBJ2-5; maybe TRBD1 (6 bases). Looked up from germline, CDR1 is SQVTM and CDR2 is ANQGSEA. Trimming took off 4 bases at V and 5 bases at J, with 14 bases between the two ends. The CDR3 is 13 residues long. The CDR3 loop reads CSVVVGARETQYC. The CDR3 region has the DNA TGCAGCGTTGTGGTGGGGGCGCGGGAGACCCAGTACTGC.

The genes are TRBV6-5 and TRBJ1-4; D gene unclear. The CDR3 is 12 amino acids. The germline CDR1 and CDR2 sequences are MNHEY and SVGAGI. Between the trimmed V and J ends, which lost 6 bases and 3 bases, there was a span of 5 bases. CDR3 in amino acids: CASRRSNEKLFF. The CDR3 DNA reads TGTGCCAGCAGACGGTCTAATGAAAAACTGTTTTTT.

On this clonotype itself: Germline and junction disagree at one end, which may indicate a read error. The J gene is TRBJ2-3, the V gene TRBV28; TRBD2 matches 10 bases. In germline, CDR1 is MDHEN, CDR2 SYDVKM. This CDR3 has 15 residues. The CDR3 region has the DNA TGTACCAGCACGGTACTAGCGGGGATTCGGGATACGCAGTATTTT. This encodes CTSTVLAGIRDTQYF.

There are a few counts of this clonotype. V and J are TRBV3-1 and TRBJ2-7, with a tentative D call TRBD1 (6 bases). Germline V CDR1 and CDR2: LGHDT, YNNKEL (reference sequence). This CDR3 is 16 amino acids long. V lost 2 bases to trimming and J lost 2 bases, with 16 bases between them. CDR3 nucleotide sequence: TGTGCCAGCAGCCAATTCGATCAGGGGCCCCCCTACGAGCAGTACTTC. This translates into CASSQFDQGPPYEQYF.

The V call is TRBV6-2 or TRBV6-3, the J call TRBJ2-5; possible D gene TRBD1, 6 bases. Germline CDR1 MNHEY, CDR2 SVGEGT. The V and J ends lost 4 bases and 2 bases respectively, with 17 bases between them. The CDR3 consists of 16 residues. The CDR3 bases are TGTGCCAGCAGTTTTCCACCCGGGACACTACAAGAGACCCAGTACTTC. Translating gives CASSFPPGTLQETQYF.

The chain employs TRBV9 and TRBJ1-2; D ambiguous. The CDR3 extends over 15 amino acids. The germline CDR1 and CDR2 sequences are SGDLS and YYNGEE. V was trimmed by 0 bases and J by 4 bases, leaving 13 bases between them. This CDR3 is CASSVEARGPYGYTF. Here the CDR3 DNA reads TGTGCCAGCAGCGTAGAGGCCCGAGGGCCCTATGGCTACACCTTC.

This clonotype was picked up many times. The chain employs TRBV4-1 and TRBJ2-7, with D possibly matching TRBD2 (6 bases). Germline loops: CDR1 MGHRA, CDR2 YSYEKL. The CDR3 runs to 15 residues. Trimming took off 2 bases at V and 5 bases at J, with 16 bases between the two ends. The CDR3 sequence: CASSQTTGSFNEQYF. In nucleotides, the CDR3 is TGCGCCAGCAGCCAAACCACCGGGAGTTTCAACGAGCAGTACTTC.

The rearrangement joins TRBV7-9 to TRBJ1-1, with D possibly TRBD1 on 6 matching bases. CDR1 SEHNR and CDR2 FQNEAQ come from the germline V gene (reference sequence). Trimming removed 4 bases from V and 3 bases from J, with 18 bases in between. The CDR3 length is 16 residues. The CDR3 nucleotides are TGTGCCAGCAGCTACTCGTACAGGGCCCTCGACACTGAAGCTTTCTTT. Its translation is CASSYSYRALDTEAFF.

The genes are TRBV3-1 and TRBJ2-7; 7 bases are shared with TRBD1. The CDR3 contains 14 residues. Germline CDR1 is LGHDT and CDR2 is YNNKEL (reference sequence). Unmatched junction bases numbered 3, after V lost 3 bases and J lost 1 base. CDR3 protein: CASSHAGGSYEQYF. CDR3 sequence (DNA): TGTGCCAGCAGCCACGCAGGGGGTTCCTACGAGCAGTACTTC.

This chain uses TRBV20-1 with TRBJ2-1; 9 positions match TRBD2. V was pared by 0 bases and J by 8 bases, with 14 bases of the junction left unmatched. CDR1 is DFQATT and CDR2 is SNEGSKA in the germline V gene (reference sequence). The CDR3 loop spans 17 amino acids. The CDR3 DNA follows: TGCAGTGCTAGAGAGGTCTCGGGGTCTAGCGGGACCCATGAGCAGTTCTTC. Amino acids: CSAREVSGSSGTHEQFF.

Details on this clonotype: This may come from a read error, since a much larger clone is one base off. CDR3 DNA: TGTGCCACCAGTGAAAGCGGGATTAACCAAGAGACCCAGTACTTC. It specifies CATSESGINQETQYF. The chain recombines TRBV24-1 with TRBJ2-5, with 7 bases that match TRBD2. The CDR3 sequence is 15 residues long. Trimming at V came to 4 bases and at J to 0 bases, leaving 4 bases not matched to a gene. CDR1 is KGHDR and CDR2 is SFDVKD in the germline V gene.

The V call is TRBV9, the J call TRBJ2-7, with 8 nucleotides matching TRBD1. The CDR3 extends over 15 amino acids. Per the germline V gene, CDR1 is SGDLS and CDR2 is YYNGEE. Losses at the gene ends were 4 bases for V and 2 bases for J; bases not matched to a gene: 8. The CDR3 spells CASSPRTGMTYEQYF. The CDR3 DNA follows: TGTGCCAGCAGCCCAAGGACAGGGATGACCTACGAGCAGTACTTC.

The V and J genes are TRBV5-1 and TRBJ2-4, with 11 bases aligning to TRBD2. The J call may be wrong; the DNA end is better matched by TRBJ2-7. This CDR3 spans 15 amino acids. CDR1 SGHRS and CDR2 YFSETQ come from the germline V gene. The CDR3 DNA reads TGCGCCAGCAGCTACATAGCGGGAGGGAGGTACGAGCAGTACTTC. As protein: CASSYIAGGRYEQYF.

The chain employs TRBV20-1 and TRBJ1-1; D not certain. This CDR3 contains 13 residues. Trimming removed 3 bases from V and 0 bases from J, with 8 bases in between. Per germline, CDR1 DFQATT and CDR2 SNEGSKA (reference sequence). The DNA of the CDR3 is TGCAGTGCTAGTGGAGTCCTGAACACTGAAGCTTTCTTT. Its translation: CSASGVLNTEAFF.

This clonotype came up a few times. The chain recombines TRBV15 with TRBJ1-2, with a tentative D call TRBD1 (5 bases). Trimming shortened V by 0 bases and J by 2 bases, and 13 bases separated the two germline ends. Germline-derived CDR1 and CDR2 are LNHNV and YYDKDF (reference sequence). This CDR3 region has 16 residues. The CDR3 sequence is CATSRDQPGYNYGYTF. CDR3 nucleotide sequence: TGTGCCACCAGCAGAGATCAGCCAGGGTACAACTATGGCTACACCTTC. The full variable domain, in which reference TRBV15 and TRBJ1-2 provide the parts outside the CDR3, is DAMVIQNPRYQVTQFGKPVTLSCSQTLNHNVMYWYQQKSSQAPKLLFHYYDKDFNNEADTPDNFQSRRPNTSFCFLDIRSPGLGDTAMYLCATSRDQPGYNYGYTFGSGTRLTVV.

This clonotype has just a few counts. This rearrangement joins TRBV5-1 to TRBJ1-2; 11 positions match TRBD1. The V and J ends lost 0 bases and 4 bases, in that order; junction bases with no gene match: 2. CDR1 and CDR2 from the germline V gene are SGHRS and YFSETQ. This CDR3 is built from 15 residues. CDR3 nucleotide sequence: TGCGCCAGCAGCTTGGAGGGGACAGGGGGCTATGGCTACACCTTC. Its protein product is CASSLEGTGGYGYTF.

The chain has TRBV5-1 and TRBJ2-2; D gene ambiguous. The V end was cut by 5 bases, the J end by 4 bases, with 9 bases between. Germline V gene sequence: CDR1 SGHRS, CDR2 YFSETQ. This CDR3 is built from 13 residues. CDR3: CASSSWGTGELFF. CDR3 DNA: TGCGCCAGCAGTTCGTGGGGCACCGGGGAGCTGTTTTTT.